This TCR beta chain was sequenced during a study of blood T cell repertoires in COVID-19. Study-wide background: Whether acute or convalescent, the COVID-19 samples came from the United States, Italy and Spain. PBMCs, B-cell-depleted T cells, or T cells provided the cDNA or gDNA that made up the material.

Concerning this clone: The sample carries other DNA sequences with the same CDR3.

The junction had 5 bases not matched to a gene; V was cut back by 0 bases and J by 2 bases. The CDR3 totals 15 residues. The germline V gene encodes CDR1 SGDLS and CDR2 YYNGEE. Per the study methods: Reference gene primer amplification gave nucleated cell count estimates. Clones were sequenced by immunoSEQ multiplex PCR, and TCRdb holds only the in-frame ones, with some missing. For V, J and clone size, that table is used; D and trimming come from the DNA. The repertoire consists of about 100,000 clones, with approximately 90% occurring once and the leading ten covering more than 1.5%. The TCR comes from a man in his sixties with acute or convalescent COVID-19. The chain has TRBV9 and TRBJ2-7, with TRBD2 matching over 7 bases. The sample taken for sequencing was peripheral blood. The CDR3 region has the DNA TGTGCCAGCAGCGTAGGGCTAGCGGAAACCTACGAGCAGTACTTC. Protein sequence: CASSVGLAETYEQYF.